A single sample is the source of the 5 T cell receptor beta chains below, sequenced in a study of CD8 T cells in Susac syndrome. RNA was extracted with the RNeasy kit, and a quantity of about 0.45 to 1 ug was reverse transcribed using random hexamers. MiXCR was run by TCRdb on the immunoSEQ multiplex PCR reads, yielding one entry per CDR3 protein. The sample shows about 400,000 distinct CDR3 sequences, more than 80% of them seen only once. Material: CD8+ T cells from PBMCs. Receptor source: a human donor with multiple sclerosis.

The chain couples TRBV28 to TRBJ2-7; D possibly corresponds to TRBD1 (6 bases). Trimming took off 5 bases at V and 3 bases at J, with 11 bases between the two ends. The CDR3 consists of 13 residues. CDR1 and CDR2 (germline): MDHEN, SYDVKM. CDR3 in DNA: TGTGCCAGCAGTAACACAGGGAGCTACGAGCAGTACTTC. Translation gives CASSNTGSYEQYF.

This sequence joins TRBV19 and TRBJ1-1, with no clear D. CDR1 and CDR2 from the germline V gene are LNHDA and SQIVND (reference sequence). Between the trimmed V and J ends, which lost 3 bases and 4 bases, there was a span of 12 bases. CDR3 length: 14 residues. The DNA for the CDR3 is TGTGCCAGTAGTATGTTGTTATGGGGCACTGAAGCTTTCTTT. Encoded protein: CASSMLLWGTEAFF.

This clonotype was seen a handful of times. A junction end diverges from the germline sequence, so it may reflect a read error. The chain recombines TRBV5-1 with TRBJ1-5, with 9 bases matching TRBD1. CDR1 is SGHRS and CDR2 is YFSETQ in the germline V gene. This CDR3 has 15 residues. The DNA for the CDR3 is TGCGCCAGCAGCTCGACAGGGGGGAGCAATCAGCACCAGCATTTT. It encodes CASSSTGGSNQHQHF. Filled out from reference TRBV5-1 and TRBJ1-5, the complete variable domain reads KAGVTQTPRYLIKTRGQQVTLSCSPISGHRSVSWYQQTPGQGLQFLFEYFSETQRNKGNFPGRFSGRQFSNSRSEMNVSTLELGDSALYLCASSSTGGSNQHQHFGDGTRLSIL.

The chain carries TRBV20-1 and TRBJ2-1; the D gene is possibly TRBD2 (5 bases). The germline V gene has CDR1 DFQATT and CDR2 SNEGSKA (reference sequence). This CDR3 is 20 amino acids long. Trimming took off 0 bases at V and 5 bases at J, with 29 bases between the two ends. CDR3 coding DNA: TGCAGTGCTAGAGATCAGCCTTGGGCTGACTTCTCCCCAGCGGACAATGAGCAGTTCTTC. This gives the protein CSARDQPWADFSPADNEQFF.

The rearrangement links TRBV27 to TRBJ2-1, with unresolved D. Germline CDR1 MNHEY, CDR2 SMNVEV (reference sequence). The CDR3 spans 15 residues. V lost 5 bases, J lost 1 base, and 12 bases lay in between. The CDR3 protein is CASSLAWGSYNEQFF. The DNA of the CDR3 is TGTGCCAGCAGTCTCGCTTGGGGATCCTACAATGAGCAGTTCTTC.